This entry lists 29 T cell receptor beta chains sequenced from one sample in a study of T cells after yellow fever vaccination. TCRdb reprocessed the 5' RACE reads with MiXCR, giving one entry per CDR3 protein. Of about 350,000 distinct CDR3 sequences listed, 8% to 9.5% were seen once; the top ten hold approximately 15%. The starting material was PBMCs, obtained more than 40 days after the first yellow fever vaccination. These receptor sequences come from a man aged 18 to 29 who received the YFV17D yellow fever vaccine.

The chain employs TRBV5-1 and TRBJ1-4; D is ambiguous. Trimming took off 0 bases at V and 8 bases at J, with 17 bases between the two ends. Germline values: CDR1 SGHRS, CDR2 YFSETQ. CDR3 length: 16 amino acids. CDR3 loop: CASSLGSLQTGEKLFF. For the CDR3, the DNA is TGCGCCAGCAGCTTGGGTTCGTTACAGACGGGCGAAAAACTGTTTTTT.

This sequence joins TRBV30 and TRBJ2-3; the D is unclear. The V and J ends lost 2 bases and 2 bases respectively, with 2 bases between them. The CDR3 extends over 11 amino acids. The germline V gene encodes CDR1 GTSNPN and CDR2 SVGIG (reference sequence). Here the CDR3 reads CAWSTTDTQYF. In DNA form, the CDR3 reads TGTGCCTGGAGTACCACAGATACGCAGTATTTT.

The chain links TRBV7-9 to TRBJ1-2, with D unclear. The germline V gene has CDR1 SEHNR and CDR2 FQNEAQ (reference sequence). CDR3 length: 14 amino acids. The V end lost 5 bases, the J end lost 4 bases, and 14 bases lay between the germline ends. For the CDR3, the DNA is TGTGCCAGCAGCCCCGCGACACGACGCTATGGCTACACCTTC. Residues: CASSPATRRYGYTF.

The rearrangement links TRBV4-3 to TRBJ2-2; D remains unclear. This CDR3 has 18 amino acids. Germline V gene lookup returns CDR1 LGHNA and CDR2 YSLEER. Between the trimmed V and J ends, which lost 5 bases and 2 bases, there was a span of 21 bases. The CDR3 loop is CASSDLPRTYPNTGELFF. The CDR3 nucleotides are TGCGCCAGCAGCGACCTCCCCCGCACGTACCCTAACACCGGGGAGCTGTTTTTT.

This chain uses TRBV10-3 with TRBJ2-5; D possibly corresponds to TRBD2 (7 bases). This CDR3 has 15 amino acids. Trimming left V 4 bases short and J 5 bases short, with 17 bases between. From germline, CDR1 is ENHRY and CDR2 SYGVKD. The CDR3 DNA follows: TGTGCCATCAGTGCTTGGCCGGGGGGCCGGGAGACCCAGTACTTC. Amino acid sequence: CAISAWPGGRETQYF.

This clonotype was seen a few times. The rearrangement uses TRBV24-1 and TRBJ2-3; no clear D. From germline, CDR1 is KGHDR and CDR2 SFDVKD. CDR3 length equals 12 residues. V gave up 5 bases and J gave up 3 bases, with 5 bases separating them. The CDR3 nucleotides are TGTGCCACCAGTGGGCAGACAGATACGCAGTATTTT. Translated, it gives CATSGQTDTQYF.

This clonotype came up a few times. V and J are TRBV5-1 and TRBJ2-2, with 9 positions matching TRBD1. With 5 bases clipped from V and 5 bases from J, the junction kept 4 bases outside the gene matches. CDR1 is SGHRS and CDR2 is YFSETQ in the germline V gene. This CDR3 contains 14 residues. CDR3 bases: TGCGCCAGCAGTCGGACAGGGGAAACCGGGGAGCTGTTTTTT. The encoded protein is CASSRTGETGELFF.

This clonotype was recorded at least ten times. The chain couples TRBV29-1 to TRBJ2-1; possible D gene TRBD1, 5 bases. Germline loops: CDR1 SQVTM, CDR2 ANQGSEA. This CDR3 comprises 14 residues. The V end lost 1 base, the J end lost 5 bases, and 12 bases lay between the germline ends. The CDR3 here is CSVEGRGRDNEQFF. For the CDR3, the DNA is TGCAGCGTTGAAGGAAGGGGTAGGGACAATGAGCAGTTCTTC.

This clonotype has more than one count but fewer than ten. CDR3 sequence: CASSLGYGLASNEQFF. Here the CDR3 DNA reads TGTGCCAGCAGTTTAGGCTACGGGCTAGCGAGCAATGAGCAGTTCTTC. The J gene is TRBJ2-1, the V gene TRBV12-3 or TRBV12-4, with D tentatively TRBD2 (6 bases). V was shortened by 1 base and J by 6 bases, with 16 bases between the two germline ends. The CDR3 runs to 16 residues.

The chain has TRBV7-2 and TRBJ1-1; D remains ambiguous. Per germline, CDR1 SGHTA and CDR2 FQGNSA. Trimming cost V 4 bases and J 2 bases, with 11 bases left between them. There are 14 residues in the CDR3. The CDR3 is CASSYYGDNTEAFF. The CDR3, as DNA: TGTGCCAGCAGCTACTACGGGGATAACACTGAAGCTTTCTTT.

This rearrangement joins TRBV20-1 to TRBJ2-7; D unclear. The CDR3 runs 16 residues. Trimming took off 5 bases at V and 0 bases at J, with 20 bases between the two ends. Looked up from germline, CDR1 is DFQATT and CDR2 is SNEGSKA (reference sequence). CDR3 residues: CSAQPDPPSGSYEQYF. In nucleotides, the CDR3 is TGCAGTGCTCAACCTGACCCCCCTTCAGGCTCCTACGAGCAGTACTTC.

V gene TRBV12-3 or TRBV12-4 combines with J gene TRBJ2-7, with a possible D match to TRBD2 (5 bases). V was shortened by 6 bases and J by 0 bases, with 9 bases between the two germline ends. The CDR3 has 13 residues. DNA of the CDR3: TGTGCCAGCAGCATACGGGGCTCCTACGAGCAGTACGTC. It codes for CASSIRGSYEQYV.

The chain recombines TRBV7-2 with TRBJ2-1; 9 bases align to TRBD2. V dropped 5 bases and J dropped 0; count of bases not matched to a gene: 8. CDR3 length equals 17 residues. Germline lookup yields CDR1 SGHTA and CDR2 FQGNSA. The CDR3 region is CASSRLAVTSSYNEQFF. In DNA form, the CDR3 reads TGTGCCAGCAGCAGACTAGCGGTAACAAGCTCCTACAATGAGCAGTTCTTC.

This clonotype was seen only a few times. This chain links TRBV7-8 with TRBJ1-5; maybe TRBD1 (5 bases). From germline, CDR1 is SGHVS and CDR2 FQNEAQ. This CDR3 is built from 16 residues. Trimming removed 0 bases at V and 4 bases at J, with 13 bases between. CDR3 coding DNA: TGTGCCAGCAGCTTAGCGAACACAGGATTAAATCAGCCCCAGCATTTT. Translating gives CASSLANTGLNQPQHF. Using reference TRBV7-8 and TRBJ1-5 for the parts outside the CDR3, the full variable domain is GAGVSQSPRYKVAKRGQDVALRCDPISGHVSLFWYQQALGQGPEFLTYFQNEAQLDKSGLPSDRFFAERPEGSVSTLKIQRTQQEDSAVYLCASSLANTGLNQPQHFGDGTRLSIL.

The table lists this clonotype with a few counts. V is TRBV20-1 and J is TRBJ1-4; 8 positions agree with TRBD1. Trimming cost V 5 bases and J 8 bases; bases outside gene matches: 16. Germline values: CDR1 DFQATT, CDR2 SNEGSKA (reference sequence). The CDR3 length is 16 residues. The CDR3 here is CSAPPRGPRGYEKLFF. As DNA, the CDR3 is TGCAGTGCTCCCCCCAGGGGGCCCAGGGGTTACGAAAAACTGTTTTTT.

This clonotype came up many times. This chain connects TRBV19 to TRBJ2-3; 10 bases align to TRBD2. Germline V lookup: CDR1 LNHDA, CDR2 SQIVND (reference sequence). V was pared by 8 bases and J by 6 bases, with 11 bases of the junction left unmatched. The CDR3 contains 15 residues. The CDR3 is CASAPSGGLADTQYF. The CDR3 DNA follows: TGTGCCAGTGCCCCTAGCGGGGGCCTCGCGGATACGCAGTATTTT.

This clonotype was seen ten or more times. The CDR3 DNA is TGTGCCAGCAGCCAAGAGTACACTAGCGAAGAGACCCAGTACTTC. Its protein is CASSQEYTSEETQYF. J is TRBJ2-5 and V is TRBV4-2; TRBD2 aligns across 7 bases. The trim removed 0 bases at V and 3 bases at J, leaving 4 bases unmatched. Germline V CDR1 and CDR2: LGHNA, YNFKEQ. The CDR3 length is 15 residues.

This clonotype was observed a few times. Here the CDR3 reads CASSFSGGTSYEQYF. The CDR3 DNA sequence: TGTGCCAGCAGCTTTAGCGGGGGGACCTCCTACGAGCAGTACTTC. The V and J genes are TRBV7-2 and TRBJ2-7; TRBD2 aligns across 10 bases. This CDR3 is built from 15 residues. V lost 3 bases and J lost 0; bases outside the gene matches: 2. Germline-derived CDR1 and CDR2 are SGHTA and FQGNSA.

V usage is TRBV6-1 and J usage is TRBJ2-7; maybe TRBD2 (6 bases). Trimming cost V 1 base and J 3 bases, with 13 bases left between them. Germline V gene sequence: CDR1 MNHNS, CDR2 SASEGT. This CDR3 has 15 residues. CDR3 in DNA: TGTGCCAGCAGTGAAGTCGGAGGGGCGGGCTACGAGCAGTACTTC. Its protein is CASSEVGGAGYEQYF.

This clonotype was observed a handful of times. The V and J genes are TRBV30 and TRBJ2-7, with D possibly matching TRBD1 (5 bases). This CDR3 spans 12 amino acids. The germline gives CDR1 GTSNPN, CDR2 SVGIG (reference sequence). The V end lost 4 bases, the J end lost 6 bases, and 13 bases lay between the germline ends. CDR3 amino acids: CAWNPGGAEQYF. Here the CDR3 DNA reads TGTGCCTGGAACCCCGGTGGGGCCGAGCAGTACTTC.

This clonotype turned up a few times. The gene calls are TRBV28 and TRBJ2-3; D gene ambiguous. V was trimmed by 6 bases and J by 6 bases, leaving 10 bases between them. CDR3 size: 12 residues. From germline, CDR1 is MDHEN and CDR2 SYDVKM. CDR3 DNA sequence: TGTGCCAGCAGACACAATATTGATACGCAGTATTTT. This gives the protein CASRHNIDTQYF.

V gene TRBV30 combines with J gene TRBJ2-7, with D perhaps assigned TRBD1 or TRBD2 (5 bases each). V lost 1 base, J lost 2 bases, and 15 bases lay in between. Germline CDR1 is GTSNPN and CDR2 is SVGIG (reference sequence). This CDR3 spans 15 amino acids. In nucleotides, the CDR3 is TGTGCCTGGAGTGGGGACCTTTCCATTACCTACGAGCAGTACTTC. This translates into CAWSGDLSITYEQYF.

The chain carries TRBV28 and TRBJ2-3; D not resolved. The V and J ends lost 3 bases and 2 bases respectively, with 18 bases between them. The CDR3 runs to 17 residues. The germline CDR1 and CDR2 sequences are MDHEN and SYDVKM. CDR3 loop: CASSFGTVHGFTDTQYF. The CDR3 region has the DNA TGTGCCAGCAGTTTTGGTACAGTCCACGGTTTCACAGATACGCAGTATTTT.

This clonotype was seen a handful of times. The V and J genes are TRBV10-3 and TRBJ2-7; D not certain. Germline loops: CDR1 ENHRY, CDR2 SYGVKD. Trimming left V 2 bases short and J 3 bases short, with 8 bases between. This CDR3 is built from 13 residues. For the CDR3, the DNA is TGTGCCATCAGTGAGGGGCACTACTACGAGCAGTACGTC. Its translation: CAISEGHYYEQYV.

The chain uses TRBV15 and TRBJ2-1; a possible D gene is TRBD2 (6 bases). Trimming stripped 3 bases from V and 9 bases from J, with 15 bases between. The CDR3 spans 14 residues. CDR1 and CDR2 (germline): LNHNV, YYDKDF (reference sequence). CDR3 amino acids: CATSRGGGIGEQFF. The CDR3 bases are TGTGCCACCAGCAGGGGCGGCGGGATCGGTGAGCAGTTCTTC.

The V gene is TRBV9, the J gene TRBJ2-4, with a tentative D call TRBD2 (5 bases). Germline CDR1 SGDLS, CDR2 YYNGEE. CDR3 length: 12 amino acids. V was pared by 6 bases and J by 6 bases, with 10 bases between. The DNA of the CDR3 is TGTGCCAGCACCGGGGTGGGAAACATTCAGTACTTC. Protein product: CASTGVGNIQYF.

This clonotype was observed a few times. The chain's CDR3 is CASSLGWVHGYTF. The CDR3 DNA follows: TGTGCCAGCAGTTTAGGATGGGTACATGGCTACACCTTC. The rearrangement links TRBV12-3 or TRBV12-4 to TRBJ1-2; no clear D. There are 13 residues in the CDR3. Trimming stripped 1 base from V and 6 bases from J, with 9 bases between.

This chain links TRBV30 with TRBJ1-1, with D possibly TRBD1 on 6 matching bases. The V gene lost 2 bases and the J gene lost 6 bases, with 13 bases spanning the gap. This CDR3 is 13 amino acids long. Germline V gene sequence: CDR1 GTSNPN, CDR2 SVGIG (reference sequence). The CDR3 bases are TGTGCCTGGAGTCGAATTGGGGGCTCTGAAGCTTTCTTT. Protein sequence: CAWSRIGGSEAFF.

This clonotype was seen more than once but under ten times. The rearrangement links TRBV6-5 to TRBJ1-1; maybe TRBD1 (5 bases). The germline V gene has CDR1 MNHEY and CDR2 SVGAGI. Trimming shortened V by 10 bases and J by 6 bases, and 15 bases separated the two germline ends. The CDR3 runs 12 residues. The CDR3 bases are TGTGCCACCGCGGACACTTTCGCTGAAGCTTTCTTT. It specifies CATADTFAEAFF.